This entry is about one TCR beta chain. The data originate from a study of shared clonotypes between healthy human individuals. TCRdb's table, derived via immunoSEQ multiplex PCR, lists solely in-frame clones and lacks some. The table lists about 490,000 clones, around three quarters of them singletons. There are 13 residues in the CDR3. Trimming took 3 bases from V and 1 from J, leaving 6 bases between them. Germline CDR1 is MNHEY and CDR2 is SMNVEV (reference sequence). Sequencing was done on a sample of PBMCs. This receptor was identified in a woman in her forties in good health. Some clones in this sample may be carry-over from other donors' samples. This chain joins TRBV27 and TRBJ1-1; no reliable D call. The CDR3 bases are TGTGCCAGCAGTTTGGACGGGAACACTGAAGCTTTCTTT. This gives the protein CASSLDGNTEAFF.